This T cell receptor beta chain was observed in a study of blood T cell repertoires in COVID-19. Study summary: Some COVID-19 samples were acute and others convalescent; all came from the United States, Italy and Spain. From T cells, B-cell-depleted T cells, or PBMCs came the material, which was cDNA or gDNA.

Profiling relied on immunoSEQ multiplex PCR, and the TCRdb table lists in-frame clones only, not all of them. The table records 150,000 to 200,000 clones, about nine tenths of them present only once. The trim removed 1 base at V and 4 bases at J, leaving 2 bases unmatched. CDR1 and CDR2 from the germline V gene are SGHNT and YYREEE (reference sequence). This CDR3 contains 15 residues. This receptor was obtained from a woman aged 60-70 years who had recovered from COVID-19. V gene TRBV5-4 combines with J gene TRBJ2-1, with 10 nucleotides matching TRBD2. Sequencing used peripheral blood. The CDR3 protein is CASSLSAGGYNEQFF. CDR3 DNA sequence: TGTGCCAGCAGCTTGTCAGCGGGGGGGTACAATGAGCAGTTCTTC.